The T cell receptor (beta chain) under discussion was sequenced for a study of immune evolution from preneoplasia to lung adenocarcinoma. Trimming pared 6 bases from V and 0 bases from J, leaving 3 bases between. The germline V gene has CDR1 MNHEY and CDR2 SMNVEV (reference sequence). This CDR3 comprises 11 residues. Patient tissue came from resections in Japan or China, 2014–2017. Profiled with immunoSEQ multiplex PCR; TCRdb holds only in-frame clones, not every one. This table holds several thousand clones, 70% to 90% found once. The sequence was obtained from a person aged 70 to 85 with lung adenocarcinoma. The sequencing sample was made of FFPE atypical adenomatous hyperplasia tissue from the lung. The sample's subset: atypical adenomatous hyperplasia (AAH), lung preneoplasia. V usage is TRBV27 and J usage is TRBJ2-7; no clear D. CDR3 DNA: TGTGCCAGCAGCTCCTCCTACGAGCAGTACTTC. It codes for CASSSSYEQYF.